This T cell receptor (beta chain) was recorded in a study of shared T cell receptors in the human thymus. Only in-frame clones appear in the TCRdb table, and some are missing; sequencing was by immunoSEQ multiplex PCR. The data contain about 660,000 clones, roughly 90% of them singletons. CDR3 length: 16 residues. CDR1 and CDR2 (germline): MDHEN, SYDVKM. V shed 6 bases and J shed 4 bases, with 16 bases lying between them. These data were also reused for a study on human thymus T cells. That work states: Resections obtained during corrective heart surgery supplied the thymus tissue. Thymic and blood repertoires appeared to display a bias in their usage of V and J genes.

The sequence derives from a boy in the first two years of life with a congenital heart defect. The sample taken for sequencing was thymocytes. The chain couples TRBV28 to TRBJ2-6; weak D call: TRBD1 (6 bases). This chain's CDR3 is CASSPPQGTGANVLTF. CDR3 coding DNA: TGTGCCAGCAGCCCCCCACAGGGCACCGGGGCCAACGTCCTGACTTTC.